This passage covers 7 T cell receptor beta chains from one sample sequenced in a study of cytomegalovirus exposure and HLA in healthy donors. PCR employed 60 Vbeta and 13 Jbeta primers. Profiling relied on immunoSEQ multiplex PCR, and the TCRdb table lists in-frame clones only, not all of them. The data hold some 110,000 clones, with roughly four fifths observed a single time. Sequenced sample: PBMCs. All receptors come from a woman under 30 in good health and CMV-seronegative.

This chain links TRBV29-1 with TRBJ1-2; possible D gene TRBD1, 6 bases. The germline V and J ends were trimmed by 5 bases and 5 bases, with 9 bases remaining between them. This CDR3 spans 11 amino acids. The V gene's germline CDR1 is SQVTM and CDR2 ANQGSEA. The CDR3, as DNA: TGCAGCGTTACAGGGAAGTATGGCTACACCTTC. This sequence encodes CSVTGKYGYTF.

V gene TRBV30 combines with J gene TRBJ1-3; D not resolved. Germline CDR1 reads GTSNPN; CDR2 reads SVGIG (reference sequence). The V gene lost 1 base and the J gene lost 0 bases, with 13 bases spanning the gap. CDR3 length: 16 amino acids. In DNA, the CDR3 is TGTGCCTGGAGTGGTCTAACTCTAAGCTCTGGAAACACCATATATTTT. This encodes CAWSGLTLSSGNTIYF.

The chain carries TRBV7-9 and TRBJ1-4; D is unclear. CDR1 SEHNR and CDR2 FQNEAQ come from the germline V gene (reference sequence). V lost 2 bases and J lost 15, with 13 bases in between. This CDR3 is built from 12 residues. The CDR3 loop reads CASSLSPHEVFF. The CDR3 bases are TGTGCCAGCAGCTTATCGCCCCACGAGGTGTTTTTT.

This chain connects TRBV6-1 to TRBJ1-1, with no clear D. The CDR3 runs 16 residues. V was cut by 0 bases and J by 0 bases, with 11 bases left in between. CDR1 and CDR2 from the germline V gene are MNHNS and SASEGT. The CDR3 sequence is CASSEAVIAVNTEAFF. The DNA for the CDR3 is TGTGCCAGCAGTGAAGCGGTGATAGCAGTGAACACTGAAGCTTTCTTT.

V usage is TRBV5-1 and J usage is TRBJ1-1; the match to TRBD1 covers 7 bases. J was trimmed by 2 bases and V by 4 bases; bases with no gene match: 11. The V gene's germline CDR1 is SGHRS and CDR2 YFSETQ. CDR3 length equals 16 residues. DNA of the CDR3: TGCGCCAGCAGCCTATTCTCCGGGACAGTAAACACTGAAGCTTTCTTT. Protein product: CASSLFSGTVNTEAFF.

The chain is built from TRBV9 and TRBJ2-3; 14 bases agree with TRBD2. Germline CDR1 and CDR2: SGDLS and YYNGEE. The length of the CDR3 is 17 residues. V dropped 0 bases and J dropped 4; count of bases not matched to a gene: 4. The CDR3 nucleotides are TGTGCCAGCAGCGTAGGACTAGCGGGGGGGTGGGCAGATACGCAGTATTTT. Translated, it gives CASSVGLAGGWADTQYF. Filled out from reference TRBV9 and TRBJ2-3, the complete variable domain reads DSGVTQTPKHLITATGQRVTLRCSPRSGDLSVYWYQQSLDQGLQFLIQYYNGEERAKGNILERFSAQQFPDLHSELNLSSLELGDSALYFCASSVGLAGGWADTQYFGPGTRLTVL.

The J gene is TRBJ1-6, the V gene TRBV28; no reliable D call. This CDR3 is 15 amino acids long. Between the trimmed V and J ends, which lost 2 bases and 0 bases, there was a span of 5 bases. CDR1 MDHEN and CDR2 SYDVKM come from the germline V gene. This chain's CDR3 is CASSLDSSYNSPLHF. The CDR3 DNA reads TGTGCCAGCAGTTTAGATAGCTCCTATAATTCACCCCTCCACTTT.